This T cell receptor (beta chain) emerged from a study of blood T cells in healthy people across ages. General study points: PBMCs left unsorted prevented a conclusive naive versus antigen-experienced comparison.

V was shortened by 3 bases and J by 10 bases, with 19 bases between the two germline ends. The CDR3 totals 15 residues. CDR1 and CDR2 (germline): SGHRS, YFSETQ. Then a second PCR, running roughly 7 to 11 cycles, was carried out with a sample-barcoded 5' primer and a J-beta primer mix. TCRdb re-derived calls from the 5' RACE reads in MiXCR, one entry per CDR3 protein. Seen here are about 1.4 million distinct CDR3 sequences, 55% to 75% observed once, and the top ten hold more than 6%. Worth noting for this clonotype: What it recognizes is unknown.

The TCR originated in a young man in good health. The J gene is TRBJ1-4, the V gene TRBV5-1; D gene unclear. The specimen was blood. The CDR3 loop is CASSSPTDVAGKLFF. The CDR3, as DNA: TGCGCCAGCAGCTCCCCCACCGACGTCGCAGGAAAACTGTTTTTT.